This TCR beta chain was recovered during a study of T cells in localized non-small cell lung cancer. Points from the study as a whole: Uninvolved adjacent lung showed higher T cell clonality than tumor. Only one tumor region was sequenced, so heterogeneity remains possible. For the top 100 tumor clones, a median about 62 also appeared in adjacent lung. Elevated blood T cell density was associated with longer overall survival.

Produced via immunoSEQ multiplex PCR; TCRdb's table is partial and in-frame only. Here the sample spans around 15,000 clones, around 87% being singletons. Germline CDR1 and CDR2: MNHEY and SVGAGI. The CDR3 extends over 14 amino acids. V gave up 5 bases and J gave up 10 bases, with 17 bases separating them. Points on this clone: Its specificity is not known.

The chain carries TRBV6-5 and TRBJ2-2; D might be TRBD1 (6 bases). The material sequenced was peripheral blood mononuclear cells, taken before any cancer treatment. This clonotype originated in a male donor at least 60 years old with stage II lung adenocarcinoma. CDR3 sequence (DNA): TGTGCCAGCAGTCAAGGACAGACCCGTTCGGAGCTGTTTTTT. This codes for CASSQGQTRSELFF.